This TCR beta chain derives from a study of identical twins (dated by TCRdb to about 2016). In the study overall: To test whether fetal clonotypes persist, this study deep-sequenced TCR alpha and beta repertoires from monozygotic twins, from unrelated adults of various ages, and from cord blood. Replicate twin experiments were performed at different times using different library preparation protocols to rule out contamination.

CDR1 and CDR2 (SEHNR, FQNEAQ) derive from the germline V gene (reference sequence). From cysteine to phenylalanine, the CDR3 is 14 amino acids long. Left in the record is the CDR3 DNA by itself, 42 bases read in frame from the first base. A distance of 16 bases separates the germline ends of V and J, which lose 6 bases and 4 bases respectively. Receptor amplification or capture employed 5' RACE. Instrument on record: Illumina HiSeq 2000. A universal primer binding site was introduced by template switching, and a unique molecular identifier was present in the final cDNA, enabling accurate counting of TCR cDNA molecules. First-strand cDNA for TCR alpha and beta chains was synthesized from specific primers in the conserved constant-segment region. To control for contamination, every cDNA library was double barcoded, receiving both a SMART-Mk sample barcode and Illumina barcodes. TruSeq adapter sequences and Illumina sample barcodes were added in two successive PCR steps. Sequencing of the TCR alpha and beta cDNA libraries was done on the Illumina HiSeq platform using custom primers. Under the source paper's analysis protocol: MiGEC was used to process raw reads and extract unique molecular identifiers, and MiXCR was used to find CDR3 positions. Recombination models were inferred per individual with the repgenHMM and IGoR tools using an EM algorithm. Shared clonotype analysis was performed with the tcR package in R, normalizing sharing by the product of cloneset sizes. Out-of-frame nonproductive sequences were analyzed to study raw recombination free of thymic and clonal selection effects. The public reads were quality trimmed at Q25 with fastp and then assembled into clones with MiXCR by TCRdb, keeping productive beta chains. Each entry is one CDR3 protein sequence, shown with its most common DNA and genes. TCRdb, not the authors, supplied the V and J calls. Here the sample has nearly 900,000 distinct CDR3 sequences; roughly 12% occur a single time. 1.5% to 2% of the sample goes to the ten largest clones.

On this clonotype: Its recognized antigen is unknown. No base quality information exists; no much larger clone differs at one position.

Study-level results and caveats: Compared with coincidental sharing between unrelated individuals, an excess of low generation-probability sequences was observed among out-of-frame TCR alpha sequences shared between twins. Abundant cord blood beta clonotypes carried fewer insertions; young adult naive repertoires showed a weaker similar trend, while memory repertoires showed none. Zero-insertion analyses could be partly confounded by invariant T cells such as MAIT and iNKT, though diverse VJ usage argued against such confounding for most clonotypes. Because the same donors could not be followed over many years, conclusions were based on cross-sectional statistical analysis. A weaker excess of twin sharing was found in beta out-of-frame sequences because the signal-to-noise ratio was lowered by fewer shared sequences. Recombination models systematically underestimated out-of-frame TCR alpha sharing in monozygotic twins but agreed with sharing between unrelated individuals.

Every donor was a healthy Caucasian. The twin cohort comprised three pairs of female monozygotic twins, all aged roughly 18 to 30 years. Peripheral blood mononuclear cells were the source from which RNA for the TCR libraries was isolated. The same data also went into a second study, on yellow fever vaccine responses in identical twins. As noted in the second study: The T cell response to vaccination in identical twins was reported by the authors to appear partly convergent and partly personalized. In the study, vaccine-responding T cell clones were precisely tracked in identical twins.

Source material: PBMCs. This sequence uses TRBV7-9 and TRBJ2-7, with the D gene tentatively TRBD1 or TRBD2, based on 5 matching bases in each. The clonotype was recovered from a woman younger than 35 in good health. The DNA is TGTGCCAGCAGTCCGCCGGCCAGGGAGTACGAGCAGTACTTC. Translated, this gives CASSPPAREYEQYF.